The TCR beta chain under discussion was sequenced for a study of shared clonotypes between healthy human individuals. Background on the study: For every donor, three CD4 naive, three CD4 memory, two CD8 naive and one CD8 memory plates were used.

With respect to this clone: Its antigen is unidentified.

Running of the assay took place at deep level. Profiling relied on immunoSEQ multiplex PCR, and the TCRdb table lists in-frame clones only, not all of them. The data show about 590,000 clones, with nearly 97% seen just once and 0.09% to 0.13% held by the top ten. In germline, CDR1 is SNHLY, CDR2 FYNNEI. This CDR3 is built from 16 residues. Germline trimming cut 4 bases from V and 2 bases from J; bases unmatched to any gene: 8. Naive CD8 cells, CD45RO-negative and positively selected for CCR7, excluded terminally differentiated effector memory CD45RA+ cells. Study-level findings and limits: Unshared clonotypes carried lower generation probabilities than those common to all four donors.

Material: naive CD8+ T cells sorted from blood. The chain carries TRBV2 and TRBJ2-3, with 8 bases that match TRBD2. This TCR was recovered from a woman in her twenties or thirties in good health. CDR3 protein: CASSVRSGTSTDTQYF. CDR3 DNA sequence: TGTGCCAGCAGTGTACGTAGCGGGACCTCCACAGATACGCAGTATTTT.